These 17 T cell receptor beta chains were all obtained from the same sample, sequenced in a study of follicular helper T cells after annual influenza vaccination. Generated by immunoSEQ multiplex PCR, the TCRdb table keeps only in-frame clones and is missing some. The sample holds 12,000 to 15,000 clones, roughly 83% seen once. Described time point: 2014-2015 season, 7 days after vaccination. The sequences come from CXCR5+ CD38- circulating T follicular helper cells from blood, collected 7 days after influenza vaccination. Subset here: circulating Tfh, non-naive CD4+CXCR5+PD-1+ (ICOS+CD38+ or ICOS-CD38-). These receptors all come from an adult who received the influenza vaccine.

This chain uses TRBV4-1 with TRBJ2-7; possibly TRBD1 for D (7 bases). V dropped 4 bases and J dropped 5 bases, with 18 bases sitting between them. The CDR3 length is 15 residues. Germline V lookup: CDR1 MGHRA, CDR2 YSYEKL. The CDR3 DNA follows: TGCGCCAGCAGCCCAACCCAGGAGGGGGCTGACGAGCAGTACTTC. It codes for CASSPTQEGADEQYF.

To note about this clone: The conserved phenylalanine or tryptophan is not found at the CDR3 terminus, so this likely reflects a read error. In DNA, the CDR3 is TGTGCCAGCACCGGACAGGGGAATTCACCCCTCCACCTT. Residues: CASTGQGNSPLHL. The rearrangement uses TRBV6-5 and TRBJ1-6; 9 bases agree with TRBD1. Germline values: CDR1 MNHEY, CDR2 SVGAGI. The CDR3 has 13 residues. The V gene end was trimmed by 7 bases and the J gene end by 7 bases; junction bases not matched to a gene: 2.

In DNA, the CDR3 is TGTGCCAGCAGCCGGGACATCCAAGAGACCCAGTACTTC. Translation: CASSRDIQETQYF. The J gene is TRBJ2-5, the V gene TRBV7-3; maybe TRBD1 (6 bases). CDR1 is SGHTA and CDR2 is FQGTGA in the germline V gene. The CDR3 runs to 13 residues. V was pared by 5 bases and J by 1 base, with 8 bases between.

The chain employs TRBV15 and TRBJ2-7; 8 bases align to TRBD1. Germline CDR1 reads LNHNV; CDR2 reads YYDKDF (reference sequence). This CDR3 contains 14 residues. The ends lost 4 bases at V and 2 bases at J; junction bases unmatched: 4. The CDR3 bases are TGTGCCACCAGCATAGACAGGGGCCCCTACGAGCAGTACTTC. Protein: CATSIDRGPYEQYF.

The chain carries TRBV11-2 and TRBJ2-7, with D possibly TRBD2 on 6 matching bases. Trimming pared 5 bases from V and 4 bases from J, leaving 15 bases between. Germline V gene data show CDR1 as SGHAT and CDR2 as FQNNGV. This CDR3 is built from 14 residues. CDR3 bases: TGTGCCAGCAGCCCCCGGGGGACTCCATACGAGCAGTACTTC. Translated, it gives CASSPRGTPYEQYF.

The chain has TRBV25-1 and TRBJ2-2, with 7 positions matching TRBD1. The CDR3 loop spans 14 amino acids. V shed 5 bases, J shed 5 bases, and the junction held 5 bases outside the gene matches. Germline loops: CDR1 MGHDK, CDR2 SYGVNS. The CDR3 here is CASSRQGGTGELFF. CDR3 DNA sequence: TGTGCCAGCAGTAGACAGGGCGGGACCGGGGAGCTGTTTTTT.

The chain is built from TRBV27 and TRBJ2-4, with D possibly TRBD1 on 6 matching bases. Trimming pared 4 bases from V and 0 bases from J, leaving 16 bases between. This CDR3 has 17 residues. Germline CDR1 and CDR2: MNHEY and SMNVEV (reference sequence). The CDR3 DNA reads TGTGCCAGCAGTTCCCCCTCGACAGGAAAAGCCAAAAACATTCAGTACTTC. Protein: CASSSPSTGKAKNIQYF.

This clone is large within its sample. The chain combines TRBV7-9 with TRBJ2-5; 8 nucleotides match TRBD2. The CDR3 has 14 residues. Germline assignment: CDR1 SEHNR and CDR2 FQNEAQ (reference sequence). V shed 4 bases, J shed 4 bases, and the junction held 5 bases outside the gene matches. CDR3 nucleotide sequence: TGTGCCAGCAGCTCGACTAGCGAGGGAGAGACCCAGTACTTC. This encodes CASSSTSEGETQYF.

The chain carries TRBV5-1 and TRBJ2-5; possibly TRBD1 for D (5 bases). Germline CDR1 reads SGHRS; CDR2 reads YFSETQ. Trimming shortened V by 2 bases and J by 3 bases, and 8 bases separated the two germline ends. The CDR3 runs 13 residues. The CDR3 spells CASSFGAEETQYF. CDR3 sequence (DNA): TGCGCCAGCAGCTTTGGGGCGGAAGAGACCCAGTACTTC.

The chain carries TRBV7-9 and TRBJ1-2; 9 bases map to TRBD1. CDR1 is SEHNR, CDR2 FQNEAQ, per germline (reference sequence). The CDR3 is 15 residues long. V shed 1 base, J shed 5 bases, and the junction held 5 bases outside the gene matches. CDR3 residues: CASSLGQGQGYGYTF. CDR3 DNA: TGTGCCAGCAGCTTAGGTCAGGGACAGGGATATGGCTACACCTTC.

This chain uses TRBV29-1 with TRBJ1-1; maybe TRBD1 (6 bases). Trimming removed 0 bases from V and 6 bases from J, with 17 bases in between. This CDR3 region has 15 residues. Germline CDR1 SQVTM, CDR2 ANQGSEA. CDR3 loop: CSVEEGGSWTAEAFF. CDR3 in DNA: TGCAGCGTTGAAGAAGGGGGATCTTGGACGGCTGAAGCTTTCTTT.

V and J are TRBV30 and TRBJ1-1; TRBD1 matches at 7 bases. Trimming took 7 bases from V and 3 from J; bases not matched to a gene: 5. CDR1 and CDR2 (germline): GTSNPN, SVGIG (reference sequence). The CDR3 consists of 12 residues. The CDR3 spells CASYRGYTEAFF. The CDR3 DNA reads TGTGCCTCGTACAGGGGATACACTGAAGCTTTCTTT.

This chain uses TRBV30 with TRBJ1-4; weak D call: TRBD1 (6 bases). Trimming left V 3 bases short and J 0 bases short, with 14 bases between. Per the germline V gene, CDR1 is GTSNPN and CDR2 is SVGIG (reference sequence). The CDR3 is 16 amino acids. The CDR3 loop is CAWSRGGGSTNEKLFF. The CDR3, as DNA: TGTGCCTGGAGCCGGGGCGGGGGCTCAACTAATGAAAAACTGTTTTTT.

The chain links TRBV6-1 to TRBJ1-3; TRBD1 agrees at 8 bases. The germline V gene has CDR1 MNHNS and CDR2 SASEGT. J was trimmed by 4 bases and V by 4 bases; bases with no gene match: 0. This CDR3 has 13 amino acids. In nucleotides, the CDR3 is TGTGCCAGCAGTGGGACAGGGGGAAACACCATATATTTT. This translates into CASSGTGGNTIYF.

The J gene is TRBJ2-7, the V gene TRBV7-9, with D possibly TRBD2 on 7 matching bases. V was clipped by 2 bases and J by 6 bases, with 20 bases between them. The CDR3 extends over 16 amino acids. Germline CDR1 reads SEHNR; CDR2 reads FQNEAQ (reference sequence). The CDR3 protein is CASSLSGGLRAGEQYF. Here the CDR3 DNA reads TGTGCCAGCAGCTTATCCGGGGGGCTAAGAGCGGGCGAGCAGTACTTC.

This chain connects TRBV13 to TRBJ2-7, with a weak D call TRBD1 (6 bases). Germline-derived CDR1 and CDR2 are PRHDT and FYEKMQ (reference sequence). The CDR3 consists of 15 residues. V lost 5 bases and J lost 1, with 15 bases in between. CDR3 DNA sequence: TGTGCCAGCAGCCCGAGGTGGGGGCCGTCCTACGAGCAGTACTTC. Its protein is CASSPRWGPSYEQYF.

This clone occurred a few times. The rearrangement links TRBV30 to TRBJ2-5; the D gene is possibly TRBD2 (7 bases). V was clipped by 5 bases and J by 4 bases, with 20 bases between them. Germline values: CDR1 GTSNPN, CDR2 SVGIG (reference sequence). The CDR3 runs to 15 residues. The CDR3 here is CAWEGGESDVETQYF. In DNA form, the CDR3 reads TGTGCCTGGGAGGGGGGGGAGAGTGACGTAGAGACCCAGTACTTC.